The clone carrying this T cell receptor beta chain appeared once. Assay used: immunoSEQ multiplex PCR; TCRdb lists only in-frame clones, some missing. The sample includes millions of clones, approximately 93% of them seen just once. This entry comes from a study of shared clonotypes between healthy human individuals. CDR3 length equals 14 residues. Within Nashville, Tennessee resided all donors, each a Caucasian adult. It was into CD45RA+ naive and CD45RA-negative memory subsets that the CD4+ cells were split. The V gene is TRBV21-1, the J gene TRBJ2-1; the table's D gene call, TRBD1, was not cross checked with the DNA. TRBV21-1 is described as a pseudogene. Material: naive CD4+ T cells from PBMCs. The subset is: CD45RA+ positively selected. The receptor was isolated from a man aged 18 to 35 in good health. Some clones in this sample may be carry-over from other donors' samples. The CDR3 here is CASGTGSSYNEQFF. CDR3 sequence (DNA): TGTGCCAGCGGGACAGGGAGCTCCTACAATGAGCAGTTCTTC.